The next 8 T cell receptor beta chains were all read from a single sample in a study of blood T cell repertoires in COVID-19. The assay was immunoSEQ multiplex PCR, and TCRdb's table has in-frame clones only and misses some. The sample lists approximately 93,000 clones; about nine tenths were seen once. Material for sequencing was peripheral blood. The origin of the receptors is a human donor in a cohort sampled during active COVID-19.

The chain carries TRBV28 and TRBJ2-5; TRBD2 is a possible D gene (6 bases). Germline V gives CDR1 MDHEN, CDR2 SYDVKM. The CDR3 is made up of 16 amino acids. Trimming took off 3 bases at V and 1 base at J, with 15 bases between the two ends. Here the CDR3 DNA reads TGTGCCAGCAGTTTCTTGGACCGGGACTCCCAAGAGACCCAGTACTTC. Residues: CASSFLDRDSQETQYF.

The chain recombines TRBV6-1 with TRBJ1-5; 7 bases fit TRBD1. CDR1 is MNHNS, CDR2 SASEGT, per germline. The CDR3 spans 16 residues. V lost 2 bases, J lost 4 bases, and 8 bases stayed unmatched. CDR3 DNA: TGTGCCAGCAGTGAATCCCCCCACAGGGGAAATCAGCCCCAGCATTTT. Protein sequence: CASSESPHRGNQPQHF.

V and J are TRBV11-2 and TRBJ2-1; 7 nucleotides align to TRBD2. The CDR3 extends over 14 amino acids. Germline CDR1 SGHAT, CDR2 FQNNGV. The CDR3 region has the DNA TGTGCTACAACCCGGGGCGGGAGCAGTAATGAGCAGTTCTTC. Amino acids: CATTRGGSSNEQFF.

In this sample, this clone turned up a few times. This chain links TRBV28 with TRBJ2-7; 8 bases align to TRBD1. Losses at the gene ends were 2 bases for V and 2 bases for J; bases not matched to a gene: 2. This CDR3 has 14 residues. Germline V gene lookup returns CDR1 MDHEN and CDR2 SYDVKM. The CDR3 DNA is TGTGCCAGCAGTTTACAGGGGGCAACCTACGAGCAGTACTTC. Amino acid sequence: CASSLQGATYEQYF.

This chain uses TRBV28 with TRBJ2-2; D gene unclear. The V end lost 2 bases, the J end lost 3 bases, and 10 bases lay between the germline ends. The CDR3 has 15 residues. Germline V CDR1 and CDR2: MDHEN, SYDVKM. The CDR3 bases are TGTGCCAGCAGTTTAGAGTCCCCCTACACCGGGGAGCTGTTTTTT. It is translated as CASSLESPYTGELFF.

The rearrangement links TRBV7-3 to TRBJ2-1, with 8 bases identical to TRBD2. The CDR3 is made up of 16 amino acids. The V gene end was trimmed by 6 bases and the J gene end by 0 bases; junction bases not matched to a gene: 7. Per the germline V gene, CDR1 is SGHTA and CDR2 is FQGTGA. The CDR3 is CASRPSGSSSYNEQFF. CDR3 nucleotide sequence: TGTGCCAGCAGACCTAGCGGGTCCAGCTCCTACAATGAGCAGTTCTTC.

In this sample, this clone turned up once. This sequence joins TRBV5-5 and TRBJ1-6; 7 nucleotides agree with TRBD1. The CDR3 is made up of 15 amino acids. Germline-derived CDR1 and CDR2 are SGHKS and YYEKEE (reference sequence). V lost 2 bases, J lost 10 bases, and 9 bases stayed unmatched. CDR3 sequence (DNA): TGTGCCAGCAGCTTCGACAGGGATAAAGGATCACCCCTCCACTTT. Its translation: CASSFDRDKGSPLHF.

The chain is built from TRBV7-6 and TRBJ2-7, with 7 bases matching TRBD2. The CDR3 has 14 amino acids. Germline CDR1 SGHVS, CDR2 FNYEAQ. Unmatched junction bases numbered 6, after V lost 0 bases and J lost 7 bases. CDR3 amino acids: CASSLAGGPEEQYF. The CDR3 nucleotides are TGTGCCAGCAGCTTAGCGGGAGGGCCGGAGGAGCAGTACTTC.